These 30 T cell receptor beta chains originate from one sample sequenced in a study of T cell responses to AZD1222 COVID-19 vaccine (dated by TCRdb to about 2021). This sample's time point label indicates: baseline before first vaccination. Libraries were prepared through the immunoSEQ multiplex PCR assay. TCRdb mirrors the immuneACCESS table, restricted to in-frame sequences. Some clones are absent from its copies; in checked studies, under half trace to an unresolved V gene, and the reason for the others is unknown. The sample table lists 130,000 to 150,000 clones, under 95% of them with a count of one. 5% of the sample belongs to the ten largest clones. Source: peripheral blood, taken on day 0 of AZD1222 vaccination. The origin of the receptors is an adult in good health.

The chain couples TRBV6-2 or TRBV6-3 to TRBJ2-5, with D possibly TRBD2 on 7 matching bases. This CDR3 has 15 amino acids. V lost 2 bases, J lost 5 bases, and 15 bases lay in between. CDR1 and CDR2 (germline): MNHEY, SVGEGT. CDR3 nucleotide sequence: TGTGCCAGCAGTTACGAGGGGGGGCGCGGGGAGACCCAGTACTTC. Residues: CASSYEGGRGETQYF.

This chain uses TRBV18 with TRBJ1-3; the D is unclear. Trimming removed 6 bases at V and 0 bases at J, with 6 bases between. The V gene's germline CDR1 is KGHSH and CDR2 LQKENI. CDR3 length: 13 amino acids. The DNA for the CDR3 is TGTGCCAGCTCCCGGGGCTCTGGAAACACCATATATTTT. Its translation is CASSRGSGNTIYF.

The genes are TRBV7-2 and TRBJ2-3; 7 positions agree with TRBD2. The CDR3 length is 13 residues. Germline lookup yields CDR1 SGHTA and CDR2 FQGNSA. The ends lost 1 base at V and 6 bases at J; junction bases unmatched: 1. The CDR3: CASSLEAGDTQYF. As DNA, the CDR3 is TGTGCCAGCAGCTTAGAAGCGGGGGATACGCAGTATTTT.

This clone is judged medium-sized (0.01 to 0.1%). The rearrangement uses TRBV28 and TRBJ2-7; TRBD2 might be the D (5 bases). This CDR3 contains 10 residues. The V end was cut by 8 bases, the J end by 12 bases, with 14 bases between. Germline V gene sequence: CDR1 MDHEN, CDR2 SYDVKM. This CDR3 is CASGDTSRYF. The CDR3 nucleotides are TGTGCCAGCGGGGATACTAGTCGGTACTTC.

The V and J genes are TRBV4-3 and TRBJ2-2; tentatively, D is TRBD1 (5 bases). V lost 3 bases and J lost 2, with 10 bases in between. The germline CDR1 and CDR2 sequences are LGHNA and YSLEER. The CDR3 length is 15 residues. The CDR3 DNA sequence: TGCGCCAGCAGCCACAGCCAGGGAAACACCGGGGAGCTGTTTTTT. Amino acid sequence: CASSHSQGNTGELFF.

This clone was observed once. The chain recombines TRBV2 with TRBJ2-1, with unresolved D. Germline V lookup: CDR1 SNHLY, CDR2 FYNNEI. Trimming left V 3 bases short and J 5 bases short, with 5 bases between. This CDR3 has 12 amino acids. The CDR3 region has the DNA TGTGCCAGCAGTGACTGGGACAATGAGCAGTTCTTC. It encodes CASSDWDNEQFF.

The rearrangement links TRBV7-2 to TRBJ2-7; TRBD2 aligns across 8 bases. Per germline, CDR1 SGHTA and CDR2 FQGNSA. Unmatched junction bases numbered 2, after V lost 3 bases and J lost 1 base. The CDR3 has 14 residues. The DNA of the CDR3 is TGTGCCAGCAGCTTTAGCGGGGTTTCCTACGAGCAGTACTTC. Protein sequence: CASSFSGVSYEQYF.

The chain carries TRBV6-2 or TRBV6-3 and TRBJ2-3; 7 bases map to TRBD1. V lost 5 bases, J lost 0 bases, and 11 bases stayed unmatched. The CDR3 length is 17 residues. Germline CDR1 reads MNHEY; CDR2 reads SVGEGT. The CDR3 region is CASSADRRDLSTDTQYF. In nucleotides, the CDR3 is TGTGCCAGCAGTGCGGACAGGCGAGACTTAAGCACAGATACGCAGTATTTT.

V and J are TRBV6-2 or TRBV6-3 and TRBJ2-1; D is uncertain. V lost 2 bases to trimming and J lost 10 bases, with 9 bases between them. In germline, CDR1 is MNHEY, CDR2 SVGEGT. There are 12 residues in the CDR3. The DNA for the CDR3 is TGTGCCAGCAGTTACCCAGTGGGGGAGCAGTTCTTC. Protein product: CASSYPVGEQFF.

For the CDR3, the DNA is TGTGCCAGCAGCCAATCAATAGACACTGAAGCTTTCTTT. The encoded protein is CASSQSIDTEAFF. The chain uses TRBV4-2 and TRBJ1-1; D is uncertain. Trimming took 2 bases from V and 3 from J, leaving 7 bases between them. Germline V lookup: CDR1 LGHNA, CDR2 YNFKEQ. The CDR3 consists of 13 residues.

The genes are TRBV5-4 and TRBJ2-2, with D possibly matching TRBD2 (5 bases). Germline V lookup: CDR1 SGHNT, CDR2 YYREEE (reference sequence). CDR3 length equals 14 residues. V lost 2 bases to trimming and J lost 4 bases, with 9 bases between them. CDR3 sequence (DNA): TGTGCCAGCAGCTTCGGGGTTGCCACCGGGGAGCTGTTTTTT. Protein: CASSFGVATGELFF.

This chain connects TRBV2 to TRBJ1-2, with TRBD1 as a possible D gene (5 bases). Deletions cut 5 bases from V and 6 bases from J, with 22 bases between. Germline assignment: CDR1 SNHLY and CDR2 FYNNEI. This CDR3 comprises 16 residues. CDR3 region: CASSPLGGRVVDGYTF. The CDR3 DNA reads as TGTGCCAGCAGTCCCCTAGGCGGCAGGGTTGTCGATGGCTACACCTTC.

The chain is built from TRBV2 and TRBJ2-5; no clear D gene. In germline, CDR1 is SNHLY, CDR2 FYNNEI. The V end was cut by 2 bases, the J end by 5 bases, with 12 bases between. CDR3 size: 14 residues. In DNA form, the CDR3 reads TGTGCCAGCAGTGAAAGTAGGGCGAGTGAGACCCAGTACTTC. Protein: CASSESRASETQYF.

This clone was seen a single time. The rearrangement links TRBV30 to TRBJ1-4; D unclear. The CDR3 covers 14 residues. Germline values: CDR1 GTSNPN, CDR2 SVGIG (reference sequence). Trimming took 1 base from V and 0 from J, leaving 6 bases between them. CDR3 sequence: CAWSGSSTNEKLFF. The DNA for the CDR3 is TGTGCCTGGAGTGGATCTTCAACTAATGAAAAACTGTTTTTT.

CDR3 coding DNA: TGTGCCAGTAGTATACCACAGGGGACCCAGTACTTC. Amino acid sequence: CASSIPQGTQYF. This chain connects TRBV19 to TRBJ2-5; D may be TRBD1 (6 bases). The CDR3 is 12 residues long. Germline values: CDR1 LNHDA, CDR2 SQIVND (reference sequence). Trimming took off 2 bases at V and 7 bases at J, with 8 bases between the two ends.

This sequence joins TRBV24-1 and TRBJ2-3; TRBD2 matches at 11 bases. The CDR3 is made up of 18 amino acids. Per the germline V gene, CDR1 is KGHDR and CDR2 is SFDVKD. V shed 0 bases and J 6 bases; nucleotides not matched to a gene: 10. CDR3 protein: CATSDLPGPSGRLDTQYF. DNA of the CDR3: TGTGCCACCAGTGATTTGCCCGGTCCTAGCGGGAGGTTGGATACGCAGTATTTT.

The genes are TRBV15 and TRBJ2-1, with 11 bases lining up with TRBD2. The CDR3 extends over 17 amino acids. The germline V gene has CDR1 LNHNV and CDR2 YYDKDF (reference sequence). V lost 5 bases, J lost 2 bases, and 8 bases stayed unmatched. CDR3 DNA sequence: TGTGCCACCAGCGACGGAGCGGGACTAGCGGCCTACAATGAGCAGTTCTTC. Its protein is CATSDGAGLAAYNEQFF.

J is TRBJ2-2 and V is TRBV5-4; 9 bases are shared with TRBD1. Trimming at V came to 1 base and at J to 0 bases, leaving 1 base not matched to a gene. Per the germline V gene, CDR1 is SGHNT and CDR2 is YYREEE (reference sequence). The CDR3 has 16 amino acids. The CDR3 region is CASSLRTGANTGELFF. The CDR3 region has the DNA TGTGCCAGCAGCTTGAGGACAGGGGCGAACACCGGGGAGCTGTTTTTT.

The CDR3 here is CASSQAPQANYGYTF. DNA of the CDR3: TGCGCCAGCAGCCAAGCCCCCCAAGCAAACTATGGCTACACCTTC. The chain recombines TRBV4-3 with TRBJ1-2; D remains unclear. V was cut by 1 base and J by 2 bases, with 11 bases left in between. Germline V lookup: CDR1 LGHNA, CDR2 YSLEER. The CDR3 loop spans 15 amino acids.

This sequence joins TRBV5-6 and TRBJ2-7; 9 bases are shared with TRBD1. V gave up 7 bases and J gave up 7 bases; unmatched junction bases: 9. This CDR3 has 13 amino acids. Germline V lookup: CDR1 SGHDT, CDR2 YYEEEE. The CDR3 reads CASVGTGYVEQYF. CDR3 DNA sequence: TGTGCCAGCGTCGGGACAGGGTATGTGGAGCAGTACTTC.

The chain combines TRBV11-1 with TRBJ2-7; TRBD1 or TRBD2 may be the D gene (5 bases each). The V gene lost 8 bases and the J gene lost 0 bases, with 11 bases spanning the gap. Per germline, CDR1 SGHAT and CDR2 FQDESV (reference sequence). This CDR3 contains 13 residues. The CDR3 sequence is CASRDASSYEQYF. The CDR3 coding sequence is TGTGCCAGCCGGGACGCCAGCTCCTACGAGCAGTACTTC.

The chain employs TRBV2 and TRBJ1-5; 7 bases match TRBD1. Per germline, CDR1 SNHLY and CDR2 FYNNEI. CDR3 size: 17 residues. The V and J ends lost 6 bases and 4 bases, in that order; junction bases with no gene match: 15. In nucleotides, the CDR3 is TGTGCCAGCAGCGCCTCCGAGCCGGGACAGTATAATCAGCCCCAGCATTTT. The encoded protein is CASSASEPGQYNQPQHF.

This chain connects TRBV21-1 to TRBJ2-5; the table calls TRBD2, which could not be checked here. TRBV21-1 is classified as a pseudogene. This CDR3 has 18 residues. The CDR3 nucleotides read TGTGCCAGCAGCATAGGACTAGCGGGAGGGCCTGGTCCTGAGACCCAGTACTTC. It is translated as CASSIGLAGGPGPETQYF.

This clone is deemed medium-sized. The chain uses TRBV15 and TRBJ2-1; the match to TRBD1 covers 7 bases. The CDR3 consists of 16 residues. After removal of 2 bases from V and 0 bases from J, the junction contained 4 bases not matched to a gene. The germline V gene encodes CDR1 LNHNV and CDR2 YYDKDF (reference sequence). The CDR3 nucleotides read TGTGCCACCAGCAGACCCCAGGGGGTCTCCTACAATGAGCAGTTCTTC. This translates into CATSRPQGVSYNEQFF.

V is TRBV19 and J is TRBJ1-6; 8 nucleotides match TRBD1. Per the germline V gene, CDR1 is LNHDA and CDR2 is SQIVND (reference sequence). This CDR3 region has 15 residues. Trimming cost V 3 bases and J 6 bases; bases outside gene matches: 4. The CDR3 is CASSMAGGRNSPLHF. CDR3 bases: TGTGCCAGTAGTATGGCAGGGGGCCGTAATTCACCCCTCCACTTT.

The V and J genes are TRBV3-1 (or the pseudogene TRBV3-2) and TRBJ1-2; D gene uncertain. CDR1 and CDR2 (germline): LGHDT, YNNKEL (reference sequence). This CDR3 has 17 amino acids. V was shortened by 2 bases and J by 3 bases, with 19 bases between the two germline ends. CDR3 in amino acids: CASSQSPPGQWDYGYTF. CDR3 bases: TGTGCCAGCAGCCAAAGCCCCCCGGGCCAATGGGACTATGGCTACACCTTC.

This clone was seen a single time. This chain connects TRBV28 to TRBJ2-7; 12 bases align to TRBD1. With V trimmed by 2 bases and J by 5 bases, 4 bases remained unmatched. In germline, CDR1 is MDHEN, CDR2 SYDVKM. This CDR3 has 15 residues. CDR3 sequence (DNA): TGTGCCAGCAGTTTAGGGGGACAGGGGGCCCACGAGCAGTACTTC. Translated: CASSLGGQGAHEQYF.

The rearrangement uses TRBV5-8 and TRBJ1-1; D remains ambiguous. Trimming removed 4 bases at V and 3 bases at J, with 10 bases between. Germline assignment: CDR1 SGHTS and CDR2 YDEGEE. This CDR3 contains 13 residues. The CDR3 nucleotides read TGTGCCAGCAGCCCAAGACCCTACACTGAAGCTTTCTTT. Its translation is CASSPRPYTEAFF.

The chain is built from TRBV20-1 and TRBJ1-1, with unresolved D. The CDR3 runs 11 residues. V was cut by 5 bases and J by 5 bases, with 9 bases left in between. Germline V gives CDR1 DFQATT, CDR2 SNEGSKA (reference sequence). The chain's CDR3 is CSAGWGTEAFF. The CDR3 bases are TGCAGTGCTGGTTGGGGAACTGAAGCTTTCTTT.

The chain has TRBV4-2 and TRBJ2-2; 10 bases are shared with TRBD1. The CDR3 contains 16 residues. Germline V gives CDR1 LGHNA, CDR2 YNFKEQ. Trimming took 0 bases from V and 5 from J; bases not matched to a gene: 3. The CDR3 is CASSQDRDRGTGELFF. CDR3 DNA: TGTGCCAGCAGCCAAGACCGGGACAGGGGAACCGGGGAGCTGTTTTTT.